The T cell receptor beta chain described here comes from a study of T cell responses to AZD1222 COVID-19 vaccine. The table came from immunoSEQ multiplex PCR; TCRdb's copy has only in-frame clones and leaves some out. The sample holds over 75,000 clones, 90% seen once. Study outcomes and limitations: Unmutated regions of variants are reportedly targeted by nearly half of spike-specific TCRs. The donor group comprised mostly white British people and more females; the analysis possibly underestimated clonal diversity.

Turning to this clone: Its antigen is undetermined.

CDR1 MNHEY and CDR2 SVGAGI come from the germline V gene. The CDR3 sequence is 14 residues long. J gave up 4 bases and V 0 bases, and 2 bases lay outside the gene matches. This specimen consisted of peripheral blood, obtained on day 0 of AZD1222 vaccination. This chain uses TRBV6-5 with TRBJ1-2, with 7 bases fitting TRBD1. This receptor was obtained from an adult in good health. The DNA of the CDR3 is TGTGCCAGCAGTTACTCCCCAGGGGGCTATGGCTACACCTTC. Encoded protein: CASSYSPGGYGYTF.